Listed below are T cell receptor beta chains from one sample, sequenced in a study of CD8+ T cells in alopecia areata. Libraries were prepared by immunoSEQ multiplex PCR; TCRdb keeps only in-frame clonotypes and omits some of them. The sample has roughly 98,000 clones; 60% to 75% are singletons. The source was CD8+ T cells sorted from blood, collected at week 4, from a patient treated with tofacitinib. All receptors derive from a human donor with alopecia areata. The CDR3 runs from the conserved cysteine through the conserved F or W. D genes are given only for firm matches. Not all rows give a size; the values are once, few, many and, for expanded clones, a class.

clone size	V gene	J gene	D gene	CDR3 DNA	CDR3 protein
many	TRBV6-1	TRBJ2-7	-	TGTGCCAGCAGTGCGAGGGCAGGGGGGACCTACGAGCAGTACTTC	CASSARAGGTYEQYF
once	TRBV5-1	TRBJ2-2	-	TGCGCCAGCAGCTTGGCCGGGGCGAACACCGGGGAGCTGTTTTTT	CASSLAGANTGELFF
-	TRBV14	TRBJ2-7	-	TGTGCCAGCAGCCATCAGGGGTCCTACGAGCAGTACTTC	CASSHQGSYEQYF
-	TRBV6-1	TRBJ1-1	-	TGTGCCAGCAACTCGGGACGGTTAAACACTGAAGCTTTCTTT	CASNSGRLNTEAFF
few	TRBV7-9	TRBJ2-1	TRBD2	TGTGCCAGCAGCTCCTCCGAAGGACTAGCGGGCTCCTACAATGAGCAGTTCTTC	CASSSSEGLAGSYNEQFF
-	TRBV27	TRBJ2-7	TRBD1	TGTGCCAGCAGTTTCTCCGGACAGGGCTACGAGCAGTACTTC	CASSFSGQGYEQYF
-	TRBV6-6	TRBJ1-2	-	TGTGCCAGCAGTTTAGAAAACAGGGCAGAAGGCTACACCTTC	CASSLENRAEGYTF
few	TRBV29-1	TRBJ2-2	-	TGCAGCGTTGTAAGTGGCGGGGAGCTGTTTTTT	CSVVSGGELFF
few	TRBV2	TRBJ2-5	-	TGTGCCAGCAGTACCGGGACCTCGACCCGAGAGACCCAGTACTTC	CASSTGTSTRETQYF
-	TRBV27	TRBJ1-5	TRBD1	TGTGCCAGCAGTTTAGGAAACAGGGGGCCCCGCAATCAGCCCCAGCATTTT	CASSLGNRGPRNQPQHF
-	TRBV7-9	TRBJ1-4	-	TGTGCCAGCAGCTGGCGCGCGGTAACTAATGAAAAACTGTTTTTT	CASSWRAVTNEKLFF
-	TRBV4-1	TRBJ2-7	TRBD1	TGCGCCAGCAGCCGAGGGACAGTCTACGAGCAGTACTTC	CASSRGTVYEQYF
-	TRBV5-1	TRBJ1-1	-	TGCGCCAGCAGCGAAGGGTTAAACACTGAAGCTTTCTTT	CASSEGLNTEAFF
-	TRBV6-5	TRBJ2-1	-	TGTGCCAGCAGCAGCGCAACTAGTGTCTATGAGCAGTTCTTC	CASSSATSVYEQFF
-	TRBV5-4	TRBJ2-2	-	TGTGCCAGCAGCTTGACGCCGCGGGAGCTGTTTTTT	CASSLTPRELFF
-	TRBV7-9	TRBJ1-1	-	TGTGCCAGCAGCTTAGAAGGTGGGAACACTGAAGCTTTCTTT	CASSLEGGNTEAFF
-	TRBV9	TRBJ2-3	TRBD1	TGTGCCAGCAGCGCCCCCGGACAGGGATCAGCAGATACGCAGTATTTT	CASSAPGQGSADTQYF
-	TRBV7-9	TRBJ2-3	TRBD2	TGTGCCAGCAGGCCGGAGACTAGCGCTAGCACAGATACGCAGTATTTT	CASRPETSASTDTQYF
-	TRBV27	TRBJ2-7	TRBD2	TGTGCCAGCAGTTTATTGGGACTAGCGGGAGAATTCAACGAGCAGTACTTC	CASSLLGLAGEFNEQYF
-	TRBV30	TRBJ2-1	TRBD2	TGTGCCGGTAGCGGGAGGGCCAATGAGCAGTTCTTC	CAGSGRANEQFF
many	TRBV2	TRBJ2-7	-	TGTGCCAGCAGTGAAAGTGGGGACCGACTTTCCTACGAGCAGTACTTC	CASSESGDRLSYEQYF
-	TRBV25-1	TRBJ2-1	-	TGTGCCAGCAGTGACTGGGGGAATGAGCAGTTCTTC	CASSDWGNEQFF
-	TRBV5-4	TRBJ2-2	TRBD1	TGTGCCAGCAGCCGAACAGGGGGATGGACCGGGGAGCTGTTTTTT	CASSRTGGWTGELFF
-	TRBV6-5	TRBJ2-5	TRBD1	TGTGCCAGCAGCCCACCGACAGGGCAAGAGACCCAGTACTTC	CASSPPTGQETQYF
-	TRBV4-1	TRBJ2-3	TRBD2	TGCGCCAGCAGCCAAGTAGGGGAGGGACTAATCCCAGATACGCAGTATTTT	CASSQVGEGLIPDTQYF
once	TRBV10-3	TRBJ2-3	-	TGTGCCATCAGTGAAGCCTCGGCAGATACGCAGTATTTT	CAISEASADTQYF
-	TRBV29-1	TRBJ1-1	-	TGCAGCGTCCTCAACAGAGGCGTGGATGCTTTCTTT	CSVLNRGVDAFF
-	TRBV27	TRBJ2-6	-	TGTGCCAGCAGTTTCTCTGGGGCCAACGTCCTGACTTTC	CASSFSGANVLTF
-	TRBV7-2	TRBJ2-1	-	TGTGCCAGCAGGGGGACTCCCAATGAGCAGTTCTTC	CASRGTPNEQFF
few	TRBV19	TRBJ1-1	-	TGTGCCAGTAGTATAGGGGGGAGTGGCACTGAAGCTTTCTTT	CASSIGGSGTEAFF
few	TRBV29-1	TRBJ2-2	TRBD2	TGCAGCGTCGATAGCGGGGGAGGCGGGGAGCTGTTTTTT	CSVDSGGGGELFF